Following are 26 T cell receptor beta chains from one sample sequenced in a study of blood T cell repertoires in COVID-19. Some clones are missing from TCRdb's copy, which holds only in-frame ones; the method was immunoSEQ multiplex PCR. In the table there are around 340,000 clones, roughly 90% of which are singletons. The sequencing input was PBMCs or T cells enriched from blood (not recorded which). Receptor source: a woman aged 25 to 39 who had been exposed to COVID-19.

This rearrangement joins TRBV18 to TRBJ1-5; 9 bases align to TRBD1. CDR3 length: 16 residues. V was clipped by 0 bases and J by 6 bases; unmatched bases: 6. From germline, CDR1 is KGHSH and CDR2 LQKENI. The CDR3 spells CASSPPLPDRGQPQHF. CDR3 bases: TGTGCCAGCTCACCACCGCTCCCGGACAGGGGTCAGCCCCAGCATTTT.

The rearrangement joins TRBV7-8 to TRBJ1-4; D may be TRBD1 (5 bases). The V end was cut by 2 bases, the J end by 8 bases, with 12 bases between. The length of the CDR3 is 14 residues. CDR1 SGHVS and CDR2 FQNEAQ come from the germline V gene. The CDR3 sequence: CASSLFGGFEKLFF. Written as DNA, the CDR3 is TGTGCCAGCAGCTTATTCGGGGGTTTCGAAAAACTGTTTTTT.

The CDR3 loop reads CASSPLTAKMNTEAFF. The DNA for the CDR3 is TGTGCCAGCTCACCGCTGACAGCCAAAATGAACACTGAAGCTTTCTTT. This chain uses TRBV18 with TRBJ1-1, with D maybe TRBD1 (5 bases). CDR1 is KGHSH and CDR2 is LQKENI in the germline V gene. The CDR3 extends over 16 amino acids. V gave up 3 bases and J gave up 0 bases, with 14 bases separating them.

The chain combines TRBV9 with TRBJ2-2; tentatively, D is TRBD2 (5 bases). Trimming shortened V by 3 bases and J by 2 bases, and 17 bases separated the two germline ends. CDR3 length: 17 amino acids. Germline V gives CDR1 SGDLS, CDR2 YYNGEE. The CDR3 sequence: CASSDQRERSNTGELFF. CDR3 DNA: TGTGCCAGCAGCGACCAGAGGGAGCGGTCAAACACCGGGGAGCTGTTTTTT.

The V call is TRBV12-3 or TRBV12-4, the J call TRBJ2-7; maybe TRBD1 (6 bases). The germline V and J ends were trimmed by 8 bases and 6 bases, with 11 bases remaining between them. The CDR3 length is 11 residues. The CDR3 reads CASSVGGEQYF. The DNA of the CDR3 is TGTGCCAGCTCGGTAGGGGGCGAGCAGTACTTC.

This chain uses TRBV5-1 with TRBJ2-3; TRBD1 aligns across 8 bases. The CDR3 length is 16 residues. Germline V CDR1 and CDR2: SGHRS, YFSETQ. V trimming: 2 bases; J trimming: 1 base; junction bases outside the gene matches: 6. CDR3 bases: TGCGCCAGCAGCTTTTTCGGACAGGGTGGCACAGATACGCAGTATTTT. Translating it yields CASSFFGQGGTDTQYF. The variable domain in full, with the rest retrieved from reference TRBV5-1 and TRBJ2-3, is KAGVTQTPRYLIKTRGQQVTLSCSPISGHRSVSWYQQTPGQGLQFLFEYFSETQRNKGNFPGRFSGRQFSNSRSEMNVSTLELGDSALYLCASSFFGQGGTDTQYFGPGTRLTVL.

This chain links TRBV4-1 with TRBJ2-1; D is uncertain. Germline V gene lookup returns CDR1 MGHRA and CDR2 YSYEKL. The ends were cut back, 7 bases at V and 8 bases at J, with 15 bases in the middle. This CDR3 is built from 13 residues. The CDR3 nucleotides are TGCGCCAGCAAGGTGGTCGGGTGGGATGAGCAGTTCTTC. This gives the protein CASKVVGWDEQFF.

This rearrangement joins TRBV7-8 to TRBJ1-5; D remains ambiguous. Germline CDR1 SGHVS, CDR2 FQNEAQ. The CDR3 runs to 17 residues. The V and J ends lost 2 bases and 4 bases respectively, with 18 bases between them. As DNA, the CDR3 is TGTGCCAGCAGCTTAACATCTCTCGCGGGGAGGAATCAGCCCCAGCATTTT. The encoded protein is CASSLTSLAGRNQPQHF.

This clone was picked up a small number of times. Here the CDR3 DNA reads TGTGCCACCAGCCGTTCCGGTCAGAGGGACTATGGCTACACCTTC. Translated: CATSRSGQRDYGYTF. The rearrangement uses TRBV15 and TRBJ1-2; no reliable D call. Germline CDR1 and CDR2: LNHNV and YYDKDF (reference sequence). Trimming cost V 5 bases and J 3 bases, with 16 bases left between them. CDR3 length equals 15 residues.

This clone was observed a handful of times. The J gene is TRBJ1-2, the V gene TRBV5-4; TRBD1 agrees at 8 bases. Germline CDR1 SGHNT, CDR2 YYREEE (reference sequence). The CDR3 is made up of 14 amino acids. Unmatched junction bases numbered 9, after V lost 4 bases and J lost 7 bases. The CDR3 sequence: CASSRKQGARGYTF. CDR3 in DNA: TGTGCCAGCAGCCGGAAGCAGGGGGCGCGTGGCTACACCTTC.

This sequence joins TRBV18 and TRBJ1-2; 8 bases agree with TRBD1. From germline, CDR1 is KGHSH and CDR2 LQKENI. V gave up 6 bases and J gave up 8 bases; unmatched junction bases: 11. CDR3 length equals 14 residues. The CDR3 reads CASSPGGDGEGYTF. As DNA, the CDR3 is TGTGCCAGCTCGCCAGGGGGCGATGGTGAAGGCTACACCTTC.

This clone was recorded a few times. V usage is TRBV19 and J usage is TRBJ1-2; D gene ambiguous. V was shortened by 3 bases and J by 8 bases, with 13 bases between the two germline ends. Germline values: CDR1 LNHDA, CDR2 SQIVND (reference sequence). The CDR3 length is 13 residues. CDR3 sequence (DNA): TGTGCCAGTAGTATTTCGGCACGGCGGGGCTACACCTTC. This sequence encodes CASSISARRGYTF.

The CDR3 loop reads CATSRQDRTDQPQHF. The CDR3 nucleotides are TGTGCCACCAGCAGACAGGACAGGACCGATCAGCCCCAGCATTTT. This chain links TRBV15 with TRBJ1-5; TRBD1 matches at 7 bases. This CDR3 is built from 15 residues. V lost 2 bases and J lost 5; bases outside the gene matches: 6. Per the germline V gene, CDR1 is LNHNV and CDR2 is YYDKDF (reference sequence).

V usage is TRBV21-1 and J usage is TRBJ1-1; the table's TRBD1 call for D was not verified on the DNA. TRBV21-1 is annotated as a pseudogene. CDR3 length equals 13 residues. CDR3 nucleotide sequence: TGTGCCAGCAGCCGTGACAGGGGAACTGAAGCTTTCTTT. It yields the protein CASSRDRGTEAFF.

The chain employs TRBV10-2 and TRBJ2-1, with 10 bases that match TRBD2. With V trimmed by 2 bases and J by 4 bases, 11 bases remained unmatched. Germline lookup yields CDR1 WSHSY and CDR2 SAAADI. The CDR3 is 18 residues long. CDR3 in DNA: TGCGCCAGCAGTGAGGTGGTAGGACTAGCGGAGGGTTACAATGAGCAGTTCTTC. As protein: CASSEVVGLAEGYNEQFF.

This clone was detected a few times. The chain couples TRBV3-1 (or the pseudogene TRBV3-2) to TRBJ2-2, with 11 bases aligning to TRBD2. CDR3 size: 18 residues. J was trimmed by 2 bases and V by 2 bases; bases with no gene match: 7. Germline CDR1 LGHDT, CDR2 YNNKEL (reference sequence). This CDR3 is CASSQIAGGPFNTGELFF. CDR3 DNA: TGTGCCAGCAGCCAAATAGCGGGAGGGCCGTTCAACACCGGGGAGCTGTTTTTT.

This clone showed up just a few times. The V and J genes are TRBV6-5 and TRBJ1-6, with D possibly being TRBD1 (5 bases). V shed 5 bases and J shed 8 bases, with 10 bases lying between them. Germline CDR1 and CDR2: MNHEY and SVGAGI. The CDR3 consists of 13 residues. DNA for the CDR3: TGTGCCAGCAGTACGGACATACATTCACCCCTCCACTTT. Translation: CASSTDIHSPLHF.

This clone was detected once. The gene calls are TRBV7-3 and TRBJ2-1; TRBD2 is a possible D gene (5 bases). The CDR3 covers 14 residues. Germline CDR1 SGHTA, CDR2 FQGTGA. Trimming pared 6 bases from V and 9 bases from J, leaving 18 bases between. The CDR3 spells CASRLDPSKTEQFF. In DNA form, the CDR3 reads TGTGCCAGCAGGCTCGACCCTAGCAAGACTGAGCAGTTCTTC.

This clone was found once. This chain uses TRBV11-2 with TRBJ1-2; the D gene is possibly TRBD1 (6 bases). Trimming stripped 1 base from V and 6 bases from J, with 15 bases between. The germline gives CDR1 SGHAT, CDR2 FQNNGV. The CDR3 length is 15 residues. CDR3 sequence: CASSLGQGYNDGYTF. The CDR3 DNA reads TGTGCCAGCAGCTTAGGGCAGGGGTATAATGATGGCTACACCTTC.

CDR3 region: CASSLGQGPNEKLFF. The CDR3 DNA reads as TGTGCCAGCAGCTTAGGACAGGGTCCTAATGAAAAACTGTTTTTT. This chain links TRBV11-2 with TRBJ1-4; 7 bases align to TRBD1. V dropped 1 base and J dropped 3; count of bases not matched to a gene: 2. The V gene's germline CDR1 is SGHAT and CDR2 FQNNGV. The CDR3 has 15 residues.

The V gene is TRBV11-3, the J gene TRBJ1-1; 8 bases line up with TRBD1. Germline CDR1 reads SGHNT; CDR2 reads YENEEA. The CDR3 runs 14 residues. Germline trimming cut 8 bases from V and 7 bases from J; bases unmatched to any gene: 12. This CDR3 is CASQTGGEGSEAFF. The CDR3 DNA reads as TGTGCCAGCCAAACAGGGGGGGAAGGAAGTGAAGCTTTCTTT.

The V and J genes are TRBV4-1 and TRBJ2-7, with D possibly TRBD1 on 5 matching bases. V lost 0 bases, J lost 0 bases, and 9 bases lay in between. CDR1 is MGHRA, CDR2 YSYEKL, per germline. The CDR3 is 15 residues long. CDR3 DNA: TGCGCCAGCAGCCAAGACAGACAGAGCTCCTACGAGCAGTACTTC. It codes for CASSQDRQSSYEQYF.

This rearrangement joins TRBV5-5 to TRBJ1-2, with 10 bases lining up with TRBD1. The length of the CDR3 is 13 residues. V was pared by 5 bases and J by 4 bases, with 2 bases of the junction left unmatched. The V gene's germline CDR1 is SGHKS and CDR2 YYEKEE (reference sequence). CDR3 amino acids: CASSRDRGYGYTF. CDR3 sequence (DNA): TGTGCCAGCAGTCGGGACAGGGGCTATGGCTACACCTTC.

The rearrangement uses TRBV9 and TRBJ2-1, with 16 bases matching TRBD2. Germline V CDR1 and CDR2: SGDLS, YYNGEE. The CDR3 is 18 residues long. V was clipped by 3 bases and J by 7 bases; unmatched bases: 10. The CDR3 reads CASSDGTSGRAWENEQFF. DNA of the CDR3: TGTGCCAGCAGCGACGGGACTAGCGGGAGGGCCTGGGAAAATGAGCAGTTCTTC.

J is TRBJ2-5 and V is TRBV5-1; D remains unclear. This CDR3 is built from 13 residues. CDR1 SGHRS and CDR2 YFSETQ come from the germline V gene. Trimming removed 0 bases from V and 4 bases from J, with 7 bases in between. The CDR3 nucleotides read TGCGCCAGCAGCTTGGCCTCGGTAGAGACCCAGTACTTC. Its protein is CASSLASVETQYF.

V and J are TRBV9 and TRBJ2-1; no firm D call. Germline CDR1 is SGDLS and CDR2 is YYNGEE. The CDR3 is 16 residues long. The V end was cut by 4 bases, the J end by 10 bases, with 24 bases between. In DNA form, the CDR3 reads TGTGCCAGCAGCCCGAACGCAGCTGGAGACGGAAGGGAGCAGTTCTTC. As protein: CASSPNAAGDGREQFF.